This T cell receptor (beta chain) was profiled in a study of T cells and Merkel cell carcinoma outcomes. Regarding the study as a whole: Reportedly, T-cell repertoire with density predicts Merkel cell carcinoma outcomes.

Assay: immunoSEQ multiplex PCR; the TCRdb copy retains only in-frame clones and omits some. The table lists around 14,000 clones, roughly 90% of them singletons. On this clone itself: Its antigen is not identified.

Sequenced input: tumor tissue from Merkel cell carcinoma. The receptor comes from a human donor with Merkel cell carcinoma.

The CDR3 coding sequence is TGTGCCAGCAGCATAAATCAGCCCCAGCATTTT. The encoded protein is CASSINQPQHF. This rearrangement joins TRBV7-9 to TRBJ1-5; D is undetermined. Germline V CDR1 and CDR2: SEHNR, FQNEAQ (reference sequence). V was pared by 5 bases and J by 4 bases, with 3 bases between. The CDR3 runs to 11 residues.